The rows below give T cell receptor beta chains drawn from one sample of a study of technical replicates of blood from a few donors. Produced via immunoSEQ multiplex PCR; TCRdb's table is partial and in-frame only. This sample carries 80,000 or so clones, approximately 94% of them seen once, and the ten largest clones take 0.38%. The source material was T cells isolated from PBMCs. Receptor source: a human donor in good health. Both conserved end residues are part of each CDR3. D genes are given only for firm matches. A row's size may be missing; if present it is once, few, many or a size class.

.,TRBV7-8,TRBJ2-1,.,CASRTDGRSNEQFF,TGTGCCAGCAGGACGGACGGGAGAAGCAATGAGCAGTTCTTC
once,TRBV28,TRBJ2-5,.,CASSLVLASQLETQYF,TGTGCCAGCAGTTTAGTCTTAGCGTCTCAATTAGAGACCCAGTACTTC
.,TRBV4-1,TRBJ2-7,.,CASSHTKDSSYEQYF,TGCGCCAGCAGCCATACCAAAGACAGTTCCTACGAGCAGTACTTC
.,TRBV28,TRBJ2-1,.,CASTSVAGNWNEQFF,TGTGCCAGCACCTCGGTAGCAGGGAATTGGAATGAGCAGTTCTTC
.,TRBV7-9,TRBJ1-1,.,CASSLGGGSEAFF,TGTGCCAGCAGCTTGGGAGGGGGGTCTGAAGCTTTCTTT
once,TRBV4-3,TRBJ2-1,TRBD2,CASSQEREGLYKNNEQFF,TGCGCCAGCAGCCAAGAGCGGGAGGGCCTCTATAAAAACAATGAGCAGTTCTTC
few,TRBV30,TRBJ1-1,.,CAWRRGQEVGTEAFF,TGTGCCTGGAGGCGGGGGCAGGAGGTAGGCACTGAAGCTTTCTTT
.,TRBV25-1,TRBJ2-7,TRBD1,CASRDRGEMTYEQYF,TGTGCCAGCAGGGACAGGGGCGAAATGACTTACGAGCAGTACTTC
.,TRBV19,TRBJ2-2,TRBD2,CASKILAGGWSGELFF,TGTGCCAGTAAAATCTTAGCGGGAGGATGGTCCGGGGAGCTGTTTTTT
.,TRBV10-3,TRBJ2-3,TRBD2,CAISDDVAGDGDTQYF,TGTGCCATCAGTGATGATGTAGCGGGAGATGGAGATACGCAGTATTTT
.,TRBV27,TRBJ2-7,.,CASSLARTYEQYF,TGTGCCAGCAGTTTAGCGCGAACCTACGAGCAGTACTTC
.,TRBV5-1,TRBJ1-1,.,CASSLVRGGGNTEAFF,TGCGCCAGCAGCTTGGTGAGGGGAGGAGGGAACACTGAAGCTTTCTTT
.,TRBV2,TRBJ2-3,.,CAKNPPTPNTDTQYF,TGTGCCAAAAACCCCCCTACCCCAAACACAGATACGCAGTATTTT
.,TRBV2,TRBJ2-3,TRBD2,CASTRLAGGTDTQYF,TGTGCCAGCACTAGACTAGCGGGGGGCACAGATACGCAGTATTTT
.,TRBV10-3,TRBJ2-5,.,CAISDARLTQETQYF,TGTGCCATCAGTGACGCGCGACTAACACAAGAGACCCAGTACTTC
once,TRBV11-2,TRBJ2-5,TRBD1,CASSFGQVVETQYF,TGTGCCAGCAGCTTCGGACAGGTAGTTGAGACCCAGTACTTC
once,TRBV9,TRBJ2-7,.,CASSVGGESRSYEQYF,TGTGCCAGCAGCGTAGGCGGGGAAAGCCGCTCCTACGAGCAGTACTTC
.,TRBV9,TRBJ2-3,TRBD1,CASSGDRGLPRADTQYF,TGTGCCAGCAGCGGGGACAGGGGGCTCCCTCGGGCAGATACGCAGTATTTT
.,TRBV28,TRBJ2-1,.,CASSFFGSYNEQFF,TGTGCCAGCAGTTTTTTCGGGTCCTACAATGAGCAGTTCTTC
few,TRBV6-5,TRBJ1-1,.,CASSYEGNTEAFF,TGTGCCAGCAGTTACGAGGGGAACACTGAAGCTTTCTTT
.,TRBV6-5,TRBJ2-1,.,CASSYAQTNNEQFF,TGTGCCAGCAGCTATGCACAAACTAACAATGAGCAGTTCTTC
.,TRBV25-1,TRBJ2-1,TRBD2,CASSDGLVSFF,TGTGCCAGCAGTGACGGACTAGTTTCTTTCTTC
few,TRBV6-6,TRBJ1-1,TRBD1,CASVPGQDTEAFF,TGTGCCAGTGTTCCGGGACAGGACACTGAAGCTTTCTTT
.,TRBV27,TRBJ2-1,.,CAVSHAGEQFF,TGTGCCGTTTCTCACGCGGGTGAGCAGTTCTTC
once,TRBV6-4,TRBJ2-1,TRBD1,CASSAQGAYNEQFF,TGTGCCAGCAGTGCGCAGGGGGCCTACAATGAGCAGTTCTTC
.,TRBV6-5,TRBJ1-2,TRBD1,CASSYSSGTGVGYTF,TGTGCCAGCAGTTATTCATCCGGGACAGGGGTTGGCTACACCTTC
.,TRBV7-9,TRBJ2-3,.,CASSGAQDTQYF,TGTGCCAGCAGTGGGGCCCAAGATACGCAGTATTTT
.,TRBV5-1,TRBJ1-1,TRBD1,CASSLARDRGAFF,TGCGCCAGCAGCTTGGCCAGGGACAGGGGAGCTTTCTTT
.,TRBV5-4,TRBJ2-7,.,CASSLPGTYEQYF,TGTGCCAGCAGCTTGCCAGGGACCTACGAGCAGTACTTC
.,TRBV28,TRBJ2-2,TRBD2,CASRLIAGGLTGELFF,TGTGCCAGCAGGTTAATAGCGGGAGGTTTGACCGGGGAGCTGTTTTTT
.,TRBV19,TRBJ2-1,.,CASTSGGGRSHEQFF,TGTGCCAGTACCTCGGGCGGGGGCAGGTCTCATGAGCAGTTCTTC
.,TRBV28,TRBJ1-1,.,CASIRGYTEAFF,TGTGCCAGCATACGGGGATACACTGAAGCTTTCTTT